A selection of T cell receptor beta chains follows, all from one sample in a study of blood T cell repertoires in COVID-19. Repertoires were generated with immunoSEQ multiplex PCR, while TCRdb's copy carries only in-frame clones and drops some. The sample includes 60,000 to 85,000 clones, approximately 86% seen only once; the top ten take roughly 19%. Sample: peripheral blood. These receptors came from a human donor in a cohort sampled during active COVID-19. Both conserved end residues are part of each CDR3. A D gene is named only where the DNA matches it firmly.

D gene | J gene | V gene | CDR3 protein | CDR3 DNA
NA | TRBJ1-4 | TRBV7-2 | CASSPDRLSEKLFF | TGTGCCAGCAGCCCAGACAGGTTAAGTGAAAAACTGTTTTTT
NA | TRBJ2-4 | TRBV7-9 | CASSYWDTLAKNIQYF | TGTGCCAGCAGCTACTGGGACACCTTAGCCAAAAACATTCAGTACTTC
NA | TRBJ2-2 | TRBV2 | CASKLNTGELFF | TGTGCCAGCAAACTAAACACCGGGGAGCTGTTTTTT
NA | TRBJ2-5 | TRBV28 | CASSRSQEETQYF | TGTGCCAGCAGCCGATCTCAGGAAGAGACCCAGTACTTC
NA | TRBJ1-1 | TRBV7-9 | CASSLRRDRDTEAFF | TGTGCCAGCAGCTTAAGGAGGGATCGGGACACTGAAGCTTTCTTT
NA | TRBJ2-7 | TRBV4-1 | CASSQGAGPGQEQYF | TGCGCCAGCAGCCAAGGCGCAGGGCCTGGACAAGAGCAGTACTTC
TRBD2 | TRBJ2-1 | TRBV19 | CASSIGGTSGIHQFF | TGTGCCAGTAGTATAGGGGGGACTAGCGGGATACACCAGTTCTTC
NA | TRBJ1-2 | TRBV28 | CASSRAGRNYGYTF | TGTGCCAGCAGCCGGGCGGGGAGGAACTATGGCTACACCTTC
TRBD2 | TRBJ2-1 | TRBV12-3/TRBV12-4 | CASRRTSNEQFF | TGTGCCAGCAGACGGACTAGCAATGAGCAGTTCTTC
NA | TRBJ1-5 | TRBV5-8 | CASSPGQGGNQPQHF | TGTGCCAGCAGCCCCGGGCAGGGTGGCAATCAGCCCCAGCATTTT
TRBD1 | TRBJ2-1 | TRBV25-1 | CASSTSGTGKFF | TGTGCCAGCAGTACCTCCGGGACAGGGAAGTTCTTC
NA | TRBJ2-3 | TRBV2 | CASSEDTPSTDTQYF | TGTGCCAGCAGTGAAGACACCCCTAGCACAGATACGCAGTATTTT
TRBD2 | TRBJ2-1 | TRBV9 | CASSVTSGGAVAEQFF | TGTGCCAGCAGCGTTACTAGCGGGGGGGCCGTCGCTGAGCAGTTCTTC
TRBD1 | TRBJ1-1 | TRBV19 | CASSPLPTGAGTEAFF | TGTGCCAGTAGTCCCCTCCCGACAGGGGCAGGGACTGAAGCTTTCTTT
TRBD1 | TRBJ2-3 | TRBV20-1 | CSASQGTAKDTQYF | TGCAGTGCTAGTCAGGGGACAGCCAAAGATACGCAGTATTTT
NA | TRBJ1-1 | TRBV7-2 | CASSRRTENTEAFF | TGTGCCAGCAGCAGACGGACAGAGAACACTGAAGCTTTCTTT
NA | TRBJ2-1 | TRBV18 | CASLHSEYNEQFF | TGTGCCAGCTTGCATTCGGAGTACAATGAGCAGTTCTTC
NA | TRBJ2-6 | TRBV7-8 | CASHTGSSGANVLTF | TGTGCCAGCCATACGGGTAGCTCTGGGGCCAACGTCCTGACTTTC
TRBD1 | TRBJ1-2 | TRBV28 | CASSLWTGSGYTF | TGTGCCAGCAGTTTATGGACAGGGAGTGGCTACACCTTC
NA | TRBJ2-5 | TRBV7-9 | CASSPGGGGAIRTQYF | TGTGCCAGCAGCCCAGGGGGCGGGGGGGCCATTCGGACCCAGTACTTC
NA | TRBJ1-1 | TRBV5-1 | CASSLGQVMNTEAFF | TGCGCCAGCAGCTTGGGACAGGTCATGAACACTGAAGCTTTCTTT
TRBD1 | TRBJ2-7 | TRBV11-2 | CASSSRQGSNEQYF | TGTGCCAGCAGCTCCAGACAGGGGAGCAACGAGCAGTACTTC
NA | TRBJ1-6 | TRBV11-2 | CASSLSRYASSYNSPLHF | TGTGCCAGCAGCTTATCTCGGTACGCGAGCTCCTATAATTCACCCCTCCACTTT
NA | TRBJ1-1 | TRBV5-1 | CASSFSRQAEAFF | TGCGCCAGCAGCTTTAGTAGACAGGCTGAAGCTTTCTTT
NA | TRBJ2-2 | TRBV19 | CASSIGAASGELFF | TGTGCCAGTAGTATAGGGGCCGCATCCGGGGAGCTGTTTTTT
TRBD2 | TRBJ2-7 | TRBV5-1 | CASSTGTSGLQSYEQYF | TGCGCCAGCAGCACCGGGACTAGCGGACTTCAGTCCTACGAGCAGTACTTC